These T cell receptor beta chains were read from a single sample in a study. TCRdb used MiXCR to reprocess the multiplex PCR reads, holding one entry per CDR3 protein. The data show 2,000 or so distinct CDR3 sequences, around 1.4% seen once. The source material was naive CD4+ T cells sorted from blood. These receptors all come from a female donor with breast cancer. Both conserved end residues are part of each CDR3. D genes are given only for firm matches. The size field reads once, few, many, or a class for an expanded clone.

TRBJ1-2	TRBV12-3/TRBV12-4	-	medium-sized	TGTGCCAGCAGTTTAGGAGGTGGCTACACCTTC	CASSLGGGYTF
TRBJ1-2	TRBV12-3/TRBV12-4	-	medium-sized	TGTGCCAGCAGCTTTGGACCTGGCTACACCTTC	CASSFGPGYTF
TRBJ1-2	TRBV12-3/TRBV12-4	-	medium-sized	TGTGCCAGCAGCCTGAGACAGGTATATGGCTACACCTTC	CASSLRQVYGYTF
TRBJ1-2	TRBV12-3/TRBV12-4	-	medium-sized	TGTGCCAGCAGTTTTACCGGACTGAGTGGCTACACCTTC	CASSFTGLSGYTF
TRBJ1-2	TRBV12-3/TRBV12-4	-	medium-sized	TGTGCCAGCACCCTGGACGGCTATGGCTACACCTTC	CASTLDGYGYTF
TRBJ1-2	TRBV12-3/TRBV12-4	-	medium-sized	TGTGCCAGCTCGGGACTGAGGGGAGGTGGCTACACCTTC	CASSGLRGGGYTF
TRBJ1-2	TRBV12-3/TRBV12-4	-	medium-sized	TGTGCCAGCAGTTTAGGCTCCGGACGCTATGGCTACACCTTC	CASSLGSGRYGYTF
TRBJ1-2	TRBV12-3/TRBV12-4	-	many	TGTGCCAGCAGGCTCGGGGCCGGTGGAAACTATGGCTACACCTTC	CASRLGAGGNYGYTF
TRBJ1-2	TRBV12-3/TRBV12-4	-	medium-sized	TGTGCCAGCAGTTGGAGGGTCGTCTATGGCTACACCTTC	CASSWRVVYGYTF
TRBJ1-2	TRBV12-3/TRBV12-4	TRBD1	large	TGTGCCAGCAGCCGGACAGGGTATGGCTACACCTTC	CASSRTGYGYTF
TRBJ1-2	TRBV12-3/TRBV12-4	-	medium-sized	TGTGCCAGCAACAGCAGGGAGTCACAGTATGGCTACACCTTC	CASNSRESQYGYTF
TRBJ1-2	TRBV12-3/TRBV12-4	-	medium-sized	TGTGCCAGCTTCTTCAACTATGGCTACACCTTC	CASFFNYGYTF
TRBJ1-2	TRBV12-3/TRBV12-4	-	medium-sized	TGTGCCAGCAGTTTGGCGGCAACCAATGGCTACACCTTC	CASSLAATNGYTF
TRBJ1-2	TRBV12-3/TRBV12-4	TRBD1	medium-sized	TGTGCCAGCAGCTGGACAGGGTTTAGTGGCTACACCTTC	CASSWTGFSGYTF
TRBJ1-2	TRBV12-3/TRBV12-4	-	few	TGTGCCAGCAGTCTAGAGCTGTATGGCTACACCTTC	CASSLELYGYTF